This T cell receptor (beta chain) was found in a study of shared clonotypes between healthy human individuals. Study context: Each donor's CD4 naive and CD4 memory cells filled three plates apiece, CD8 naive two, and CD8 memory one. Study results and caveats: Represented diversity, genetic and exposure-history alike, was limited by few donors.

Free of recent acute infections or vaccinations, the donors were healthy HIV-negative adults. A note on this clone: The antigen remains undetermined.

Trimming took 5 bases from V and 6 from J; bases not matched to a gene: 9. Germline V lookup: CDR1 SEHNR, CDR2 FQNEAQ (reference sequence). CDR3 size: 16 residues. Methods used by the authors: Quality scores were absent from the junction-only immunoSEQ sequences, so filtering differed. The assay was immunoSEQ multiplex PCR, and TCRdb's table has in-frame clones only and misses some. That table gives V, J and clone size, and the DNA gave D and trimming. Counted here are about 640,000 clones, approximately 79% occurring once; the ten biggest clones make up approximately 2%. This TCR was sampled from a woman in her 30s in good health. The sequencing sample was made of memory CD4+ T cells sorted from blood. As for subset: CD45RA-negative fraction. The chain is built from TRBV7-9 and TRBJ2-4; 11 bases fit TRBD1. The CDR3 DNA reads TGTGCCAGCAGCACCGGGACAGGGGGTTCGGTAAACATTCAGTACTTC. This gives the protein CASSTGTGGSVNIQYF.